This paragraph reports one T cell receptor (beta chain). Its antigen remains unidentified. The time point was: healthy volunteer bleed at 2 weeks. Researchers extracted total RNA from unfractionated whole blood. The record originates from a study of human T cells and chemical hapten exposure. The study, taken as a whole, reports: The study found that DPC sensitization did not change TCRs above 1 in 1000 frequency.

CDR3 length: 13 amino acids. The V end lost 4 bases, the J end lost 5 bases, and 9 bases lay between the germline ends. Per the germline V gene, CDR1 is SGHTA and CDR2 is FQGTGA. Within the library, unique molecular identifiers were attached to each individual cDNA molecule. In the study's own analysis: Per sample, the median was about 95,000 TCRs, with values from around 25,000 to 690,000. MiXCR was run by TCRdb on the RACE reads, yielding one entry per CDR3 protein. These V and J calls are TCRdb output, not the study's own analysis. Seen here are about 47,000 distinct CDR3 sequences, around 4.5% observed once, and the top ten hold about 5.8%.

The sequenced sample consisted of whole blood. The chain has TRBV7-3 and TRBJ2-1, with D perhaps matching TRBD2 (5 bases). The source is a human donor in good health. Some clones in this sample may be carry-over from other donors' samples. CDR3 in DNA: TGTGCCAGCAGCTGGATAGCGCACAATGAGCAGTTCTTC. It translates to CASSWIAHNEQFF.